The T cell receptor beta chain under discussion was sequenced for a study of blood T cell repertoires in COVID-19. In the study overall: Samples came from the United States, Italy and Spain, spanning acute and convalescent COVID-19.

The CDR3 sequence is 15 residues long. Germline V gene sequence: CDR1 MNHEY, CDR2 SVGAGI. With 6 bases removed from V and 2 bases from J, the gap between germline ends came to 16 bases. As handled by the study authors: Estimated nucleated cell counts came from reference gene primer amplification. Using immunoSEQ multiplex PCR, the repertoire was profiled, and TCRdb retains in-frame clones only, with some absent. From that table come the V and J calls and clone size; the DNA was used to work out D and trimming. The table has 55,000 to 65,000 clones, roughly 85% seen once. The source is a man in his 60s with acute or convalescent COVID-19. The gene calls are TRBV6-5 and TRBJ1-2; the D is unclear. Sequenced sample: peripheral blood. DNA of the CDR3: TGTGCCAGCAGCCCCTCCCCGGGATTAAACTATGGCTACACCTTC. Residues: CASSPSPGLNYGYTF.